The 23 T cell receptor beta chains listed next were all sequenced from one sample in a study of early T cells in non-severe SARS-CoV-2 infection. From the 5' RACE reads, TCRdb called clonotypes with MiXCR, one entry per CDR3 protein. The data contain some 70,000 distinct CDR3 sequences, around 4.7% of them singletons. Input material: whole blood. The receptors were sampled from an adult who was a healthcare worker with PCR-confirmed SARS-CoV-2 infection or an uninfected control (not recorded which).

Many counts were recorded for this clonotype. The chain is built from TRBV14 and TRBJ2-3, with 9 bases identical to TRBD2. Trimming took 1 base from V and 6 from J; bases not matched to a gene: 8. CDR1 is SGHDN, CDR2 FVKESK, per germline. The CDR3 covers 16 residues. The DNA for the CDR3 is TGTGCCAGCAGCCAAGTCCGTAGCGGGAGTGGGGATACGCAGTATTTT. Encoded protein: CASSQVRSGSGDTQYF.

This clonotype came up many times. The DNA of the CDR3 is TGCGCCAGCACCCCGGGACCGGCCGCTTCCTACGAGCAGTACTTC. It codes for CASTPGPAASYEQYF. V gene TRBV5-1 combines with J gene TRBJ2-7; either TRBD1 or TRBD2 may fit D (5 bases each). Trimming took off 6 bases at V and 1 base at J, with 17 bases between the two ends. The CDR3 has 15 residues. Germline V gives CDR1 SGHRS, CDR2 YFSETQ.

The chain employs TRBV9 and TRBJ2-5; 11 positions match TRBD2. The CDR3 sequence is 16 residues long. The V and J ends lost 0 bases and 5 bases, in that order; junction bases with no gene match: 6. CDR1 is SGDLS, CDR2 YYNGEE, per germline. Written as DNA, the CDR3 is TGTGCCAGCAGCGTAGATAGCGGGAGGGCCCTGGAGACCCAGTACTTC. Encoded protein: CASSVDSGRALETQYF.

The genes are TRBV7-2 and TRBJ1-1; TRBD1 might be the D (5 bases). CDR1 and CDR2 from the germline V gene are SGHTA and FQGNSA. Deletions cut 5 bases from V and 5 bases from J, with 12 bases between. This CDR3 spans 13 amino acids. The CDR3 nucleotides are TGTGCCAGCAGCCGGACGGGGGAGACTGAAGCTTTCTTT. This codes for CASSRTGETEAFF. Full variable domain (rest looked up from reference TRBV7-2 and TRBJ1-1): GAGVSQSPSNKVTEKGKDVELRCDPISGHTALYWYRQSLGQGLEFLIYFQGNSAPDKSGLPSDRFSAERTGGSVSTLTIQRTQQEDSAVYLCASSRTGETEAFFGQGTRLTVV.

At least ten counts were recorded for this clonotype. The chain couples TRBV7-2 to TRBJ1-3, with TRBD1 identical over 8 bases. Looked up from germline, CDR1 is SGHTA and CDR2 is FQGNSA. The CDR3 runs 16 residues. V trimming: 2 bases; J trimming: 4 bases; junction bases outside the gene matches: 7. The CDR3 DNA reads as TGTGCCAGCAGCTTAAGCCCGGGACAGGACGGAAACACCATATATTTT. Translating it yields CASSLSPGQDGNTIYF.

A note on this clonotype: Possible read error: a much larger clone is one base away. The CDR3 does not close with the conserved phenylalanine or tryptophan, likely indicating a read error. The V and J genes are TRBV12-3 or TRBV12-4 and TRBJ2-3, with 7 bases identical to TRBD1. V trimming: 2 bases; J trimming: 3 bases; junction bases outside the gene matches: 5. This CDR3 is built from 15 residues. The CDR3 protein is CASSLPGQMTDTQYL. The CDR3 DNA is TGTGCCAGCAGTTTACCGGGACAGATGACAGATACGCAGTATCTT.

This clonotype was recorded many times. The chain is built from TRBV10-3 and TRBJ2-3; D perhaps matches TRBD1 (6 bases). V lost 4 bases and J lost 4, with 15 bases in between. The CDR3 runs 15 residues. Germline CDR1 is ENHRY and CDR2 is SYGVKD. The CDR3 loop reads CAISGTDLTPDTQYF. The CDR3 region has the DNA TGTGCCATCAGTGGGACAGACCTAACTCCAGATACGCAGTATTTT.

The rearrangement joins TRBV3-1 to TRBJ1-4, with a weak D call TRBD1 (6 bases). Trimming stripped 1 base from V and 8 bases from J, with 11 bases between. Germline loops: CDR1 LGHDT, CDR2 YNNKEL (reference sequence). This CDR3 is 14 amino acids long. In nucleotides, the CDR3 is TGTGCCAGCAGCCAAGGGGGGGCAGGGGAAAAACTGTTTTTT. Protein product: CASSQGGAGEKLFF. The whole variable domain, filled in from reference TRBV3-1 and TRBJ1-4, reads DTAVSQTPKYLVTQMGNDKSIKCEQNLGHDTMYWYKQDSKKFLKIMFSYNNKELIINETVPNRFSPKSPDKAHLNLHINSLELGDSAVYFCASSQGGAGEKLFFGSGTQLSVL.

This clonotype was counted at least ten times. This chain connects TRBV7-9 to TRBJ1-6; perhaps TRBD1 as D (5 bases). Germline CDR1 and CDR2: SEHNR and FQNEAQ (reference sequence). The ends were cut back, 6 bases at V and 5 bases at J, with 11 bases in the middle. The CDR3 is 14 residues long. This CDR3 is CASRSGGNNSPLHF. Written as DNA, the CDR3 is TGTGCCAGCAGATCTGGGGGGAATAATTCACCCCTCCACTTT.

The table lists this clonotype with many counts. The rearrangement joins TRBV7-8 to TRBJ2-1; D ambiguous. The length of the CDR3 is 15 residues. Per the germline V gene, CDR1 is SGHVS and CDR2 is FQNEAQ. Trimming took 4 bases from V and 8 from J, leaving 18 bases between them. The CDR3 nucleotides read TGTGCCAGCAGCTCTTGGGGATCCAGAATCGATGAGCAGTTCTTC. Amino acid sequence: CASSSWGSRIDEQFF.

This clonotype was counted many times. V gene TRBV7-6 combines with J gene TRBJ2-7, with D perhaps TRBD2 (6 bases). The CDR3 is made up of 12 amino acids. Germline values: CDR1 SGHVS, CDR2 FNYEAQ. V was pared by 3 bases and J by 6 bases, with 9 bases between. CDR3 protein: CASSLGGSEQYF. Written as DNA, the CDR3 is TGTGCCAGCAGCTTGGGGGGTTCCGAGCAGTACTTC. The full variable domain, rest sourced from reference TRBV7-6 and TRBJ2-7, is GAGVSQSPRYKVTKRGQDVALRCDPISGHVSLYWYRQALGQGPEFLTYFNYEAQQDKSGLPNDRFSAERPEGSISTLTIQRTEQRDSAMYRCASSLGGSEQYFGPGTRLTVT.

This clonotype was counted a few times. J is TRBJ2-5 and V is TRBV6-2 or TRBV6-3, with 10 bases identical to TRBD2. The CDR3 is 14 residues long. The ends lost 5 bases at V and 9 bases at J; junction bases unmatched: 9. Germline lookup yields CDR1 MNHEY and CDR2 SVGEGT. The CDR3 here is CASSLAGESRAQYF. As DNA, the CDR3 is TGTGCCAGCAGTCTAGCGGGAGAAAGTAGGGCCCAGTACTTC.

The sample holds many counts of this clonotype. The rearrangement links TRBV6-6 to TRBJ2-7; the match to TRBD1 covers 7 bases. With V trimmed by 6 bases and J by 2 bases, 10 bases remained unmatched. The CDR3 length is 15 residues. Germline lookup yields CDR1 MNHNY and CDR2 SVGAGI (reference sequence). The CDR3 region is CASRRRGLPPYEQYF. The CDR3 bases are TGTGCCAGCAGAAGAAGGGGGCTGCCACCCTACGAGCAGTACTTC.

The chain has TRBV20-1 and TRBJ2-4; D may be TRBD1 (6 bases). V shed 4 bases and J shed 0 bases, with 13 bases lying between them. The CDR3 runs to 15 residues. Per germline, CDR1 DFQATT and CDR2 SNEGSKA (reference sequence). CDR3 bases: TGCAGTGCTATAGGACAGCCTCTAGCCAAAAACATTCAGTACTTC. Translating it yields CSAIGQPLAKNIQYF.

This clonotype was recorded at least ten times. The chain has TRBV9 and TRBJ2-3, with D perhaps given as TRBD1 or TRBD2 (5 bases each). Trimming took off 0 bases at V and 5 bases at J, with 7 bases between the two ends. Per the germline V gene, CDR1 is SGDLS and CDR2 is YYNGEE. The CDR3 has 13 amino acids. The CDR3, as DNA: TGTGCCAGCAGCGTAGGGGACGGAGATACGCAGTATTTT. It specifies CASSVGDGDTQYF.

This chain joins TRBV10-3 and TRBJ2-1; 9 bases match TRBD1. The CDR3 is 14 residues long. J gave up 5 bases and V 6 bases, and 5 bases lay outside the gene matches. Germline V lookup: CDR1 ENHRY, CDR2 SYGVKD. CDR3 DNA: TGTGCCATCAGGCGGACAGGGGAAGACAATGAGCAGTTCTTC. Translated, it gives CAIRRTGEDNEQFF.

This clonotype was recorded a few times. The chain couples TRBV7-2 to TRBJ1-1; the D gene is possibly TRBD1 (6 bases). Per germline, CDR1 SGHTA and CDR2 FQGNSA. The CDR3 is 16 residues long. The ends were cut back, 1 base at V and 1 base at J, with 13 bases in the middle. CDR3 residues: CASSLGKWGRNTEAFF. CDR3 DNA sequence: TGTGCCAGCAGCTTAGGTAAATGGGGGCGGAACACTGAAGCTTTCTTT. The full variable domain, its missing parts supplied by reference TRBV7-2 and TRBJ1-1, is GAGVSQSPSNKVTEKGKDVELRCDPISGHTALYWYRQSLGQGLEFLIYFQGNSAPDKSGLPSDRFSAERTGGSVSTLTIQRTQQEDSAVYLCASSLGKWGRNTEAFFGQGTRLTVV.

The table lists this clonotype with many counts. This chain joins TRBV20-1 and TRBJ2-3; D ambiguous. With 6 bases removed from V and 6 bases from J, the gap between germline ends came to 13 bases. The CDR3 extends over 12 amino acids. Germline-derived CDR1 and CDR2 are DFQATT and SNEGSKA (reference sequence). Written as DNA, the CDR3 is TGCAGTGCACCACTCGGGTCGGATACGCAGTATTTT. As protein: CSAPLGSDTQYF.

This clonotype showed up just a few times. The CDR3 protein is CASSLAGTYNQPQHF. The CDR3 coding sequence is TGTGCCAGCAGCTTAGCAGGGACCTACAATCAGCCCCAGCATTTT. The rearrangement links TRBV11-2 to TRBJ1-5, with D tentatively TRBD1 (5 bases). The V and J ends lost 1 base and 3 bases respectively, with 10 bases between them. There are 15 residues in the CDR3. Germline loops: CDR1 SGHAT, CDR2 FQNNGV.

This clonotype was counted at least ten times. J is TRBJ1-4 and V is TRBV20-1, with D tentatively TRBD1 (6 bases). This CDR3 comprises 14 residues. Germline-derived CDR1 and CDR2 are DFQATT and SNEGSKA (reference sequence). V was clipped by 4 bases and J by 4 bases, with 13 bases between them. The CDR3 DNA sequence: TGCAGTGCTATGCTCGGGGGCGATAATGAAAAACTGTTTTTT. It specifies CSAMLGGDNEKLFF.

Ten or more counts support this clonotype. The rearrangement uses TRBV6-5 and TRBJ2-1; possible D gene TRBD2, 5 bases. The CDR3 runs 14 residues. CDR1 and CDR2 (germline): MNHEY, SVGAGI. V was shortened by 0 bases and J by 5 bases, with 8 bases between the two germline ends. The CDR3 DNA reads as TGTGCCAGCAGTTACTCTCTAGCCAACAATGAGCAGTTCTTC. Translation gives CASSYSLANNEQFF.

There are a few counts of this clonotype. The CDR3 coding sequence is TGTGCCAGCACCCGCGGGAGGGCCTACGAGCAGTACTTC. Protein: CASTRGRAYEQYF. The gene calls are TRBV13 and TRBJ2-7, with 9 bases fitting TRBD2. V lost 7 bases and J lost 2; bases outside the gene matches: 3. Germline CDR1 PRHDT, CDR2 FYEKMQ (reference sequence). The length of the CDR3 is 13 residues.

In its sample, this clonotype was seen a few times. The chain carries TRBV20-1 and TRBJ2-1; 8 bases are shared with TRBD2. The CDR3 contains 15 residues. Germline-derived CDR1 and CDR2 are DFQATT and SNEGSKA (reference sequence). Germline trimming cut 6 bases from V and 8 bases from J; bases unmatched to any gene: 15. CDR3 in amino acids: CSAESGGPMAHEQFF. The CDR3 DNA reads TGCAGTGCAGAATCGGGAGGGCCGATGGCCCATGAGCAGTTCTTC.